This T cell receptor (beta chain) was sequenced in a study of Graves' ophthalmopathy and Graves' hyperthyroidism. As the template, RNA transcripts were used to amplify TCR beta CDR3 regions. Second-round multiplex PCR came after a first-round RT-PCR that employed HTBI primers. TCRdb re-analysed the multiplex PCR reads in MiXCR, keeping a single row per CDR3 protein. The sample includes about 550,000 distinct CDR3 sequences, just under 40% seen only once; the top ten take about 4.1%. Per the germline V gene, CDR1 is LNHNV and CDR2 is YYDKDF (reference sequence). This CDR3 has 16 amino acids. V was cut by 5 bases and J by 10 bases, with 27 bases left in between.

Specimen: peripheral blood or thyroid tissue (not recorded which). The clonotype originates from an adult man with Graves' hyperthyroidism. This sequence joins TRBV15 and TRBJ2-7, with TRBD2 as a possible D gene (8 bases). CDR3 coding DNA: TGTGCCACCAGCTTTACTAGCGGAGGGGGCAAAGAGATCCAGTACTTC. Protein sequence: CATSFTSGGGKEIQYF.